A selection of T cell receptor beta chains follows, all from one sample in a study of T cell responses to AZD1222 COVID-19 vaccine. TCRdb's copy holds only in-frame clones and misses some; the assay was immunoSEQ multiplex PCR. This table holds some 170,000 clones, around 92% found once. Here the sequenced sample was peripheral blood, taken on day 0 of AZD1222 vaccination. These receptors were obtained from an adult in good health. Both conserved end residues are part of each CDR3. D genes are given only for firm matches. Clone size is not always given. Where it is, it says once, few, many or a class for expanded clones.

abundance	d_gene	v_gene	j_gene	CDR3nt	CDR3aa
.	.	TRBV19	TRBJ1-2	TGTGCCAGTAGTGACCTCGGGACATTTTATGGCTACACCTTC	CASSDLGTFYGYTF
.	TRBD2	TRBV5-1	TRBJ2-2	TGCGCCAGCAGTCCCTCGACGGGGGGGCGAATCGGGGAGCTGTTTTTT	CASSPSTGGRIGELFF
.	.	TRBV5-1	TRBJ2-2	TGCGCCAGCAGCGGGAGTGAGGAGCTGTTTTTT	CASSGSEELFF
.	TRBD1	TRBV7-9	TRBJ2-2	TGTGCCAGCAGCTTGAAACCGGGACAGGGCGCCGGGGAGCTGTTTTTT	CASSLKPGQGAGELFF
.	TRBD1	TRBV28	TRBJ1-1	TGTGCCAGCAGTTACGGACAGGGGATCGTTGAAGCTTTCTTT	CASSYGQGIVEAFF
.	.	TRBV19	TRBJ2-2	TGTGCCAGTAGTATATGGCAGCGCACCGGGGAGCTGTTTTTT	CASSIWQRTGELFF
.	.	TRBV10-3	TRBJ2-3	TGTGCCATCAGTGACCACCATCGTGGGGATACGCAGTATTTT	CAISDHHRGDTQYF
few	TRBD2	TRBV5-8	TRBJ2-7	TGTGCCAGCCGCCGGGAGGGGGGGTTCTCCTACGAGCAGTACTTC	CASRREGGFSYEQYF
.	.	TRBV14	TRBJ1-5	TGTGCCAGCAGCCAGGCCCCGGACGGTAGCAATCAGCCCCAGCATTTT	CASSQAPDGSNQPQHF
.	.	TRBV20-1	TRBJ2-7	TGCAGTACCAGGGAGGCCTACGAGCAGTACTTC	CSTREAYEQYF
.	.	TRBV6-5	TRBJ1-3	TGTGCCAGCAGTTACGATGGGGGCCTAAGAAACACCATATATTTT	CASSYDGGLRNTIYF
.	TRBD2	TRBV7-7	TRBJ2-3	TGTGCCAGCAGCCCGGGGGGGGGCGTCACAGATACGCAGTATTTT	CASSPGGGVTDTQYF
.	.	TRBV4-3	TRBJ1-1	TGCGCCAGCAGCCACCTACAGGGTGACACTGAAGCTTTCTTT	CASSHLQGDTEAFF
.	.	TRBV30	TRBJ1-6	TGTGCCTGGAGTGAAGGAACCCTCCACTTT	CAWSEGTLHF
.	.	TRBV7-2	TRBJ1-1	TGTGCCAGCAGCTTAGCGCAGGGAGGGACTGAAGCTTTCTTT	CASSLAQGGTEAFF
.	.	TRBV5-8	TRBJ2-7	TGTGCCAGCAGCTTGAGAGGGGCCAGATCCTACGAGCAGTACTTC	CASSLRGARSYEQYF
.	.	TRBV30	TRBJ1-6	TGTGCCTGGAGTGTACGGGCGGCGGGGCTGAATAATTCACCCCTCCACTTT	CAWSVRAAGLNNSPLHF
.	TRBD1	TRBV18	TRBJ1-1	TGTGCCAGCTCACCGGCGCAGGGGGCATGGATGAACACTGAAGCTTTCTTT	CASSPAQGAWMNTEAFF
.	.	TRBV7-2	TRBJ2-3	TGTGCCAGCAGCACAATTGGGGGGGGGCTCACAGATACGCAGTATTTT	CASSTIGGGLTDTQYF
.	.	TRBV9	TRBJ1-5	TGTTACCCTAGCAAACACCCGGATTGCCAGCCCCAGCATTTT	CYPSKHPDCQPQHF
.	TRBD2	TRBV7-2	TRBJ2-7	TGTGCCAGCAGACTAGCGGGGGGGCTCGAGCAGTACTTC	CASRLAGGLEQYF
few	.	TRBV15	TRBJ2-2	TGTGCCACCAGCCTCCCCGGACTCAGGGACACCGGGGAGCTGTTTTTT	CATSLPGLRDTGELFF
.	TRBD2	TRBV2	TRBJ2-3	TGTGCCAGCAGAGATAGCGGGAGAACAGATACGCAGTATTTT	CASRDSGRTDTQYF
.	.	TRBV20-1	TRBJ1-2	TGCAGTGCTAATGAGGGTAGTGGCTATGGCTACACCTTC	CSANEGSGYGYTF
.	.	TRBV15	TRBJ1-5	TGTGCCACCAGCCTAGGACACGGTCAGCCCCAGCATTTT	CATSLGHGQPQHF
.	.	TRBV5-6	TRBJ2-7	TGTGCCAGCAGCTTGATGAGGAGCGAGCAGTACTTC	CASSLMRSEQYF
.	.	TRBV7-8	TRBJ2-7	TGTGCCAGCAGCTCCCGGGGGACACTCCAATCCTACGAGCAGTACTTC	CASSSRGTLQSYEQYF
.	TRBD1	TRBV27	TRBJ1-3	TGTGCCAGCAGTACAGGGGTAGGAAACACCATATATTTT	CASSTGVGNTIYF
.	.	TRBV27	TRBJ1-5	TGTGCCAGCAGTTTAAGTAGCTTTTATCAGCCCCAGCATTTT	CASSLSSFYQPQHF
.	TRBD2	TRBV9	TRBJ2-2	TGTGCCAGCAGCTCCCGCGGGGGGGCCACCGGGGAGCTGTTTTTT	CASSSRGGATGELFF
.	.	TRBV7-8	TRBJ1-4	TGTGCCAGCAGCCCGAGGGGGGGAGGTGAAAAACTGTTTTTT	CASSPRGGGEKLFF
.	.	TRBV5-1	TRBJ2-3	TGCGCCAGCAGCTTGAACCGGGTTCAGGATACGCAGTATTTT	CASSLNRVQDTQYF
.	TRBD1	TRBV11-3	TRBJ1-3	TGTGCCAGCAGCTTATTCGTTGGGACAGGGATACTCGGAAACACCATATATTTT	CASSLFVGTGILGNTIYF
once	TRBD1	TRBV28	TRBJ1-5	TGTGCCAGCAATGCGGGACAGGGGGTGGGTTCTTTCTCCCAGCCCCAGCATTTT	CASNAGQGVGSFSQPQHF
.	.	TRBV27	TRBJ2-7	TGTGCCAGCAGTTTCGGGTTTAGCTACGAGCAGTACTTC	CASSFGFSYEQYF
.	.	TRBV28	TRBJ1-5	TGTGCCAGCAGTTTTTTGGCCGGGAAGAATCAGCCCCAGCATTTT	CASSFLAGKNQPQHF
.	.	TRBV11-3	TRBJ1-1	TGTGCCAGCAGCCCCCGGGGACGTTATTGGAACACTGAAGCTTTCTTT	CASSPRGRYWNTEAFF
.	.	TRBV30	TRBJ1-1	TGTGCCTGGAGTCTTGGGAGGAGGACTGAAGCTTTCTTT	CAWSLGRRTEAFF
.	.	TRBV6-6	TRBJ2-7	TGTGCCAGCAGTACCCCCCCGATTGATTACGAGCAGTACTTC	CASSTPPIDYEQYF
.	.	TRBV6-5	TRBJ1-4	TGTGCCAGCAGGACTAATGAAAAACTGTTTTTT	CASRTNEKLFF
.	.	TRBV7-9	TRBJ1-2	TGTGCCAGCAGCTCAGGAAACAGGATTTATGGCTACACCTTC	CASSSGNRIYGYTF
.	.	TRBV5-4	TRBJ1-2	TGTGCCAGCAGCTTTTGGGGGGACAACTATGGCTACACCTTC	CASSFWGDNYGYTF
.	.	TRBV6-2/TRBV6-3	TRBJ1-5	TGTGCCAGCAGTTGGACCCAGAATCAGCCCCAGCATTTT	CASSWTQNQPQHF
once	.	TRBV7-2	TRBJ2-3	TGTGCCAGCAGCTACGACAGGTCCACAGATACGCAGTATTTT	CASSYDRSTDTQYF
.	TRBD2	TRBV10-3	TRBJ2-7	TGTGCCATCAGAGCGGGGGGGGACGAGCAGTACTTC	CAIRAGGDEQYF
.	.	TRBV10-3	TRBJ1-2	TGTGCCACCGGGGGGGGCAACTATGGCTACACCTTC	CATGGGNYGYTF
.	TRBD1	TRBV4-3	TRBJ1-2	TGCGCCAGCAGCCAGGCAGACAGGGGGTATGGCTACACCTTC	CASSQADRGYGYTF
.	.	TRBV4-3	TRBJ1-1	TGCGCCAGCAGCCAATCAACAGGGAACACTGAAGCTTTCTTT	CASSQSTGNTEAFF
.	.	TRBV18	TRBJ1-1	TGTGCCAGCTCACCAGGCATTCAGATAATGAACACTGAAGCTTTCTTT	CASSPGIQIMNTEAFF
.	.	TRBV5-5	TRBJ1-2	TGTGCCAGCAGCTCGGGAGGATCCTATGGCTACACCTTC	CASSSGGSYGYTF
.	TRBD2	TRBV23-1	TRBJ2-1	TGCGCCAGCAGTCATCTAGCGGGGGGCCCCTCCTACAATGAGCAGTTCTTC	CASSHLAGGPSYNEQFF
.	TRBD1	TRBV6-4	TRBJ2-3	TGTGCCAGCAGTGCCAAACCGGGACAGGGTCTCTTAGGTACAGATACGCAGTATTTT	CASSAKPGQGLLGTDTQYF
.	.	TRBV3-1/TRBV3-2	TRBJ1-3	TGTGCCAGCAGCCAATATATCTCTGGAAACACCATATATTTT	CASSQYISGNTIYF
once	.	TRBV6-6	TRBJ2-5	TGTGCCAGCAGTTACCAAGGGGTAGAGACCCAGTACTTC	CASSYQGVETQYF
.	.	TRBV6-5	TRBJ2-3	TGTGCCAGCACCCCTTACAGGGCGGGAGATACGCAGTATTTT	CASTPYRAGDTQYF
.	.	TRBV9	TRBJ1-3	TGTGCCAGCAGCGTAGGACAGTACTACTCTGGAAACACCATATATTTT	CASSVGQYYSGNTIYF
.	.	TRBV2	TRBJ2-2	TGTGCCAGCAGTGAACTTGCGAACACCGGGGAGCTGTTTTTT	CASSELANTGELFF